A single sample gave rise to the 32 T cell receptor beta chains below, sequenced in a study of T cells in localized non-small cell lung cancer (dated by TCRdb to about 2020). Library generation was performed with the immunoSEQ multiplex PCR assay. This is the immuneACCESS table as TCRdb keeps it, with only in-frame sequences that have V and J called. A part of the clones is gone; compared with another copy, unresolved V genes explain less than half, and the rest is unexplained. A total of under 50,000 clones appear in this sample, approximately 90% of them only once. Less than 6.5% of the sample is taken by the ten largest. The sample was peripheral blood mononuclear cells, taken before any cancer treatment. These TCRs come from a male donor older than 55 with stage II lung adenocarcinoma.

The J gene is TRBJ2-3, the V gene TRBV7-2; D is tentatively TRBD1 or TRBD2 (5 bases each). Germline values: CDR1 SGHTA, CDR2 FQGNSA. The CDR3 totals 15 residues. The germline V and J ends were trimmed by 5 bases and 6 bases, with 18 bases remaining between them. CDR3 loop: CASSPQTLGTDTQYF. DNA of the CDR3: TGTGCCAGCAGCCCTCAAACCCTCGGGACCGATACGCAGTATTTT.

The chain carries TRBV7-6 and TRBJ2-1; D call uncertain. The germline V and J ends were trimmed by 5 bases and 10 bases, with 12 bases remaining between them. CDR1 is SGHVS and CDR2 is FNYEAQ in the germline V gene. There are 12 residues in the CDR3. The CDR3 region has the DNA TGTGCCAGCAGCCCTAACTACGGGGAGCAGTTCTTC. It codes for CASSPNYGEQFF.

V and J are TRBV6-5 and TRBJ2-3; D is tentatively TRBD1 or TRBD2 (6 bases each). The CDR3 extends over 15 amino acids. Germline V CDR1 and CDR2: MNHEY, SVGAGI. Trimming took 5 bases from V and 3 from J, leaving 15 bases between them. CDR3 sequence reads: CASSRQARETDTQYF. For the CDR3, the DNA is TGTGCCAGCAGTCGACAGGCCCGGGAGACAGATACGCAGTATTTT.

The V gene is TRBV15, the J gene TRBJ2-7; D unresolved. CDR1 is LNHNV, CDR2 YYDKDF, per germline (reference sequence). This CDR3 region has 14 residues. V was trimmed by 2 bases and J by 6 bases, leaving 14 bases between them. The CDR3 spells CATSRRADLGEQYF. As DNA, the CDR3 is TGTGCCACCAGCAGACGCGCAGATCTGGGCGAGCAGTACTTC. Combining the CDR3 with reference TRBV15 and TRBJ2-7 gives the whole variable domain DAMVIQNPRYQVTQFGKPVTLSCSQTLNHNVMYWYQQKSSQAPKLLFHYYDKDFNNEADTPDNFQSRRPNTSFCFLDIRSPGLGDTAMYLCATSRRADLGEQYFGPGTRLTVT.

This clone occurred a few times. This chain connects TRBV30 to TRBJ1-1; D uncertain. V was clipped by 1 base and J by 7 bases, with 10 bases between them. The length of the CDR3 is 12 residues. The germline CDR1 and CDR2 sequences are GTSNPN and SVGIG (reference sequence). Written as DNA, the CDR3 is TGTGCCTGGAGTGGACGGTCGCTTGAAGCTTTCTTT. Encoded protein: CAWSGRSLEAFF.

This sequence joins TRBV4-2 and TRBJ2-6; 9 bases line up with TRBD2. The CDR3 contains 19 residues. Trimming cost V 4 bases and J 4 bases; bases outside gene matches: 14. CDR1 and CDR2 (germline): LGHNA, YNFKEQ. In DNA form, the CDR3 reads TGTGCCAGCAGCCCCGGGGGGGCTAGCGGGATATCCGGGGCCAACGTCCTGACTTTC. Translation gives CASSPGGASGISGANVLTF.

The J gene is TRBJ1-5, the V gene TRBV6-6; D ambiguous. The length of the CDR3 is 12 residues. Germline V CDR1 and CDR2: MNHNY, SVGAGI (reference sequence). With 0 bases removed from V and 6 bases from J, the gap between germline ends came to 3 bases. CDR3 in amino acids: CASSYSSQPQHF. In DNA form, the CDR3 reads TGTGCCAGCAGTTACTCGAGTCAGCCCCAGCATTTT.

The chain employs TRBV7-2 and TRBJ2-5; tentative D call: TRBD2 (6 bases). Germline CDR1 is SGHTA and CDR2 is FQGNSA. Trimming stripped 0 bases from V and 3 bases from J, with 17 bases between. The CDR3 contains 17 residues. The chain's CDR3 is CASSLAAPRSGEETQYF. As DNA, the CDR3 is TGTGCCAGCAGCTTAGCAGCGCCGAGGTCGGGGGAAGAGACCCAGTACTTC.

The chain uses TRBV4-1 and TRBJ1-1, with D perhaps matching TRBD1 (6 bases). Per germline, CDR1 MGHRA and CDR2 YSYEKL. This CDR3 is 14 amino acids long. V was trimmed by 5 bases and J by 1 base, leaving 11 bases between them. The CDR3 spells CASSYRARNTEAFF. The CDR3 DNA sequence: TGCGCCAGCAGCTACAGGGCAAGGAACACTGAAGCTTTCTTT.

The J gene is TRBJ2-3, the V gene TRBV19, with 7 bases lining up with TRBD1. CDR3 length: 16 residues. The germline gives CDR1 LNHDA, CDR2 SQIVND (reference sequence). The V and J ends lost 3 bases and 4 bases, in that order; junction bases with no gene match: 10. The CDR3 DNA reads TGTGCCAGTAGTATTGCCCAGCGGCAGGGGGCAGATACGCAGTATTTT. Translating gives CASSIAQRQGADTQYF.

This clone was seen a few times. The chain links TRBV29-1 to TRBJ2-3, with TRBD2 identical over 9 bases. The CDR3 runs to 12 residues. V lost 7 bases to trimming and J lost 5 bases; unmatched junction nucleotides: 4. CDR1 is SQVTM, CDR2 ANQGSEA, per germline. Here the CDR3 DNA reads TGCAGCGAAGGACTAGCGCGAGATACGCAGTATTTT. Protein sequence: CSEGLARDTQYF.

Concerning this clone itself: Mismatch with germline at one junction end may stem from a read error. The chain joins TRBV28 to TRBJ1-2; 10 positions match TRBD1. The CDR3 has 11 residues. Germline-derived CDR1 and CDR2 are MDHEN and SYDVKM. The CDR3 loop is CASRNGTGDHF. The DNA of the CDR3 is TGTGCCAGCAGAAACGGGACAGGGGACCACTTC.

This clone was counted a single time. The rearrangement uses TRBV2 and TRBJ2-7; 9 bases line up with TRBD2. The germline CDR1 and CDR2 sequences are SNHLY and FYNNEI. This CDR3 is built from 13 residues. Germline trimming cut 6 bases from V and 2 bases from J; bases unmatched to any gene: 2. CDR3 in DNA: TGTGCCAGCAGCGTAGCGGGAGCCTACGAGCAGTACTTC. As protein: CASSVAGAYEQYF.

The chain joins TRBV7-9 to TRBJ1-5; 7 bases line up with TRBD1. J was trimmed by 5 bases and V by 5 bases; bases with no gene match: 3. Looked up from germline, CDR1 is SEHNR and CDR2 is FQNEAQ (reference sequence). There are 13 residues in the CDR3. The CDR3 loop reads CASSQGVHQPQHF. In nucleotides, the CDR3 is TGTGCCAGCAGCCAGGGGGTACATCAGCCCCAGCATTTT.

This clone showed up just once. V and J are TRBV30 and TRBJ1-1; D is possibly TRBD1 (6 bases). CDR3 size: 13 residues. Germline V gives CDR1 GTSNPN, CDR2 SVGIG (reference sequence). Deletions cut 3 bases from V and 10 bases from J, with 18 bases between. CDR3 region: CAWSARSQGTAFF. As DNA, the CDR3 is TGTGCCTGGAGCGCTCGCTCCCAGGGGACAGCTTTCTTT.

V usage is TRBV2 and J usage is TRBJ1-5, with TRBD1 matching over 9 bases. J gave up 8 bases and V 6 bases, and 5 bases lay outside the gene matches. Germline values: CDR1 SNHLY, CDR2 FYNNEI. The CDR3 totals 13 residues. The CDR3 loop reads CASSKTGGEPQHF. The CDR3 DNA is TGTGCCAGCAGCAAAACAGGGGGCGAGCCCCAGCATTTT. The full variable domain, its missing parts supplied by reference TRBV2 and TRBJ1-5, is EPEVTQTPSHQVTQMGQEVILRCVPISNHLYFYWYRQILGQKVEFLVSFYNNEISEKSEIFDDQFSVERPDGSNFTLKIRSTKLEDSAMYFCASSKTGGEPQHFGDGTRLSIL.

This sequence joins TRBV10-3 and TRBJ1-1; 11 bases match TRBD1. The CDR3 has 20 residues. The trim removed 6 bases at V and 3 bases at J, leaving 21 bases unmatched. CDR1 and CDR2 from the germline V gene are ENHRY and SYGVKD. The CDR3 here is CAIRAGQGAALDSRYTEAFF. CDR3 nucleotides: TGTGCCATCAGGGCCGGACAGGGGGCCGCCCTGGATAGTAGATACACTGAAGCTTTCTTT.

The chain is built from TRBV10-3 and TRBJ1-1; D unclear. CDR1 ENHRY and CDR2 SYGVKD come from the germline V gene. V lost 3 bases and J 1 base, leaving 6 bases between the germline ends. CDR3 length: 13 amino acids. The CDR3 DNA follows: TGTGCCATCAGTGACGGTTCGAACACTGAAGCTTTCTTT. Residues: CAISDGSNTEAFF.

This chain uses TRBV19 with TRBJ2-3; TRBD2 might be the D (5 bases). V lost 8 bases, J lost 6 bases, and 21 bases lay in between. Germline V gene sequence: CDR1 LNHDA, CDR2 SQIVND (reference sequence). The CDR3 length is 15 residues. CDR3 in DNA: TGTGCCAGTCGGGATACATCGGGGTGGCGGGATACGCAGTATTTT. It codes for CASRDTSGWRDTQYF.

The CDR3 DNA reads TGTGCCTCGAGGGGGGACAGCTCCTACGAGCAGTACTTC. It is translated as CASRGDSSYEQYF. The chain employs TRBV30 and TRBJ2-7, with a weak D call TRBD1 (7 bases). CDR1 is GTSNPN, CDR2 SVGIG, per germline (reference sequence). There are 13 residues in the CDR3. Trimming removed 7 bases at V and 0 bases at J, with 13 bases between.

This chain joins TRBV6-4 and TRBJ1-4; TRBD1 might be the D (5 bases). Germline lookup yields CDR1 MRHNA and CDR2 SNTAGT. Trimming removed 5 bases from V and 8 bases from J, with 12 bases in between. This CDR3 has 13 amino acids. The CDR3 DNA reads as TGTGCCAGCAGTTCCACAGGCGGGGAAAAACTGTTTTTT. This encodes CASSSTGGEKLFF.

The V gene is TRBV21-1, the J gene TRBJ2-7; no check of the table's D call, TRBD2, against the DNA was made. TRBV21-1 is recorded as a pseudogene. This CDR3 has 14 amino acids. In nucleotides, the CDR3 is TGTGCCAGCAGCAAAGAGGCGGGGGCGACCGAGCAGTACTTC. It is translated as CASSKEAGATEQYF.

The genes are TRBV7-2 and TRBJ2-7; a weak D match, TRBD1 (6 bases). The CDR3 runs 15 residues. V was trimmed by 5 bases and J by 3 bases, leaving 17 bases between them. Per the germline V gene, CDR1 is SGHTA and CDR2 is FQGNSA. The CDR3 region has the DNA TGTGCCAGCAGCCTCGGCCTAGGACAGAACTACGAGCAGTACTTC. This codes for CASSLGLGQNYEQYF.

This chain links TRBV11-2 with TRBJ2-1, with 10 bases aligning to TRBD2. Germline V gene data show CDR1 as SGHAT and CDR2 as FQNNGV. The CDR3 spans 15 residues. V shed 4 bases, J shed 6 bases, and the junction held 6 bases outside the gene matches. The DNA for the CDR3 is TGTGCCAGCAGCTCACTAGCGGGAAGGTTCAATGAGCAGTTCTTC. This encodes CASSSLAGRFNEQFF.

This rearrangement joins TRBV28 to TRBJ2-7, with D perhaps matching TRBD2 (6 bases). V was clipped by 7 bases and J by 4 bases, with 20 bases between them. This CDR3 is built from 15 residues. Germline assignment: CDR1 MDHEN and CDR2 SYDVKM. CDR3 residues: CASTSAGGAGYEQYF. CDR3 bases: TGTGCCAGCACTTCAGCAGGCGGGGCCGGGTACGAGCAGTACTTC.

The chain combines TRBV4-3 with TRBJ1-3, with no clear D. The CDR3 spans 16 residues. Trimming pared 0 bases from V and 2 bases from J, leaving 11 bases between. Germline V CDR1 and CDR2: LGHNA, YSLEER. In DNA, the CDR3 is TGCGCCAGCAGCCAAGAGGGAGTAATCGCTGGAAACACCATATATTTT. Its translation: CASSQEGVIAGNTIYF.

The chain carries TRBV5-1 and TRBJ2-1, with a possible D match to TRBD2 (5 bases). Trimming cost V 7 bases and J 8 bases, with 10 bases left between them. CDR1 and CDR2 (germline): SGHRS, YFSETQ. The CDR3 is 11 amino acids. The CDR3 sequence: CASFEGDEQFF. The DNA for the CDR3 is TGCGCCAGCTTCGAGGGAGATGAGCAGTTCTTC.

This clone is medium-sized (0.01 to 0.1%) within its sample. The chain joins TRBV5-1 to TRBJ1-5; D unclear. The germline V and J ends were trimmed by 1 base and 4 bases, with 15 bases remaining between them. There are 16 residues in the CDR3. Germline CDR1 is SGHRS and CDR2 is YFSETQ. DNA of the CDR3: TGCGCCAGCAGCTTGAGGCCCGGGGAGTTTAATCAGCCCCAGCATTTT. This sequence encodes CASSLRPGEFNQPQHF.

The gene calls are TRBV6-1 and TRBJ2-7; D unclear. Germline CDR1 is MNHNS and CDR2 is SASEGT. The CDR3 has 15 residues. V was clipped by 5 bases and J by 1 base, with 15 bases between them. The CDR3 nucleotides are TGTGCCAGCAGTTGGGAAAGGGTGCAGTCCTACGAGCAGTACTTC. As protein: CASSWERVQSYEQYF.

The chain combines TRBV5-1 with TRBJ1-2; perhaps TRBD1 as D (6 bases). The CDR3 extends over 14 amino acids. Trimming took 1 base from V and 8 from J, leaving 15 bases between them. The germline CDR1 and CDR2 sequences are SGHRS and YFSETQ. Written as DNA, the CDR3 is TGCGCCAGCAGCTTGTCAGGGGTGGACGCAGGCTACACCTTC. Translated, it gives CASSLSGVDAGYTF.

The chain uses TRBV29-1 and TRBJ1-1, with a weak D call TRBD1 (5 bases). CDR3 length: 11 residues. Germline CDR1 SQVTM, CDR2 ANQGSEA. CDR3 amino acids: CSAEEGLEAFF. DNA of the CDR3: TGCAGTGCCGAGGAGGGGTTAGAAGCTTTCTTT.

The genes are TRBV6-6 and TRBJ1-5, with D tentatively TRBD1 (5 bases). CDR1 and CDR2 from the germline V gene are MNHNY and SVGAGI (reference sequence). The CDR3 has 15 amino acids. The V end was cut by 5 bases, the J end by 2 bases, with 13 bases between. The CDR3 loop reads CASSTQGIGNQPQHF. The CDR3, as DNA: TGTGCCAGCAGTACTCAGGGAATTGGCAATCAGCCCCAGCATTTT.